The sequence of this TCR beta chain was determined in a study of human T cells and chemical hapten exposure. Whole-study context: Slight differences in pooled library volume were the main source of varying TCR yields across samples. Overall study results and limits: Significantly more large CDR3 similarity clusters were formed by expanded TCRs than by controls. TCRs exceeding a frequency of 1 in 1000 stayed unchanged under DPC sensitization.

Each cDNA molecule in the library carried unique molecular identifiers. TCRdb re-called the RACE reads through MiXCR, storing one row per CDR3 protein. Among approximately 60,000 distinct CDR3 sequences listed, 9.5% to 10% were seen once. This CDR3 contains 14 residues. Between the trimmed V and J ends, which lost 7 bases and 3 bases, there was a span of 15 bases. The V gene's germline CDR1 is MNHEY and CDR2 SVGAGI. Time point specified: pre-sensitization, week 0. Sample treatment: therapeutic diphenylcyclopropenone sensitization with weekly scalp DPC. This clonotype was found many times. What it binds is unknown.

This rearrangement joins TRBV6-5 to TRBJ1-2; D is uncertain. The TCR was taken from a man in his forties or fifties with alopecia areata. Some clones in this sample may be carry-over from other donors' samples. The sample was whole blood, taken in connection with sensitization to the hapten diphenylcyclopropenone (DPC). CDR3 sequence: CASTPGPEDYGYTF. As DNA, the CDR3 is TGTGCCAGCACTCCGGGCCCTGAGGACTATGGCTACACCTTC.